This entry is about one TCR beta chain. Its target is not known. This sample is part of a study of shared clonotypes between healthy human individuals. Study-wide results and limits: In the sorted subsets, rarefaction showed sequencing was incomplete despite large depth.

Germline V gives CDR1 MGHRA, CDR2 YSYEKL. This CDR3 comprises 14 residues. V lost 0 bases to trimming and J lost 8 bases, with 10 bases between them. Profiling relied on immunoSEQ multiplex PCR, and the TCRdb table lists in-frame clones only, not all of them. The data contain some 120,000 clones, approximately 70% of them singletons. The source material was memory CD8+ T cells sorted from blood. Subset reported: CD45RO+ cells pooled with CCR7-negative TemRA cells. This TCR came from a woman aged 25 to 45 in good health. The rearrangement uses TRBV4-1 and TRBJ1-4, with D perhaps matching TRBD1 (6 bases). CDR3 sequence reads: CASSQDGGGEKLFF. The CDR3 DNA reads as TGCGCCAGCAGCCAAGATGGGGGCGGCGAAAAACTGTTTTTT.